Here is one T cell receptor beta chain with its context. This could be a read error, since a much larger clone is one nucleotide away. A sample-barcoded 5' primer and a J-beta primer mix were used in a second PCR of roughly 7 to 11 cycles. MiXCR, run by TCRdb on the 5' RACE reads, gives a single entry per CDR3 protein. The sample carries approximately 1,700,000 distinct CDR3 sequences, around 42% recorded once. The data stem from a study of blood T cells in healthy people across ages. Specimen: blood. This sequence was found in a human donor in good health.

The CDR3, as DNA: TGCAGTGCTCTCCCCCATCTTGGGTCGGCAGATACGCAGTATTTT. Translated: CSALPHLGSADTQYF. The rearrangement uses TRBV20-1 and TRBJ2-3; D unclear. This CDR3 is 15 amino acids long. The germline V gene has CDR1 DFQATT and CDR2 SNEGSKA (reference sequence). V lost 5 bases and J 4 bases, leaving 19 bases between the germline ends.